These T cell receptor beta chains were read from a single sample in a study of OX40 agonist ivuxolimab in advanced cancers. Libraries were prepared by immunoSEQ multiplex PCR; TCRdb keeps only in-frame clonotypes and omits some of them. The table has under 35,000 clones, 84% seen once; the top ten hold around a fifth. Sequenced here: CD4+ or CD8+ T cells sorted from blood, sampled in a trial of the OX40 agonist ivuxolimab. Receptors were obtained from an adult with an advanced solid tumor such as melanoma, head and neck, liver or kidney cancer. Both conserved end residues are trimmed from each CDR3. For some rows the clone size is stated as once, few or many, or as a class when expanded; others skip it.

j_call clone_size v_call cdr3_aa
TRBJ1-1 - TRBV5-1 ASSFTGGATLNTEAF
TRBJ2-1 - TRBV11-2 ASSPDPNYNEQF
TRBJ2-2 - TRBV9 ASSPAPAGGLGELF
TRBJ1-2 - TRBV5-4 ASSLADRETYGYT
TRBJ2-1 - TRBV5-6 ASTPGTSSYNEQF
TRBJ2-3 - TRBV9 ASSVATRRDRRSTDTQY
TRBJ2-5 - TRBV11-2 ASSQHGLAGYQETQY
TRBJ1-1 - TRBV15 ATSTLRGAEAF
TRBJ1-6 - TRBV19 ASSLSMFNSPLH
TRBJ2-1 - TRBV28 ASSPVGRVAGNEQF
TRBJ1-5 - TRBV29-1 SVEVRPGQGLDQPQH
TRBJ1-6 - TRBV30 AWRGHGEVRALH
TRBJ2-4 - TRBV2 ASSGPRYIQY
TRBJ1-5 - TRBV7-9 ASSLGLNQPQH
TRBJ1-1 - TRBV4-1 ASSQRQGDINEAF
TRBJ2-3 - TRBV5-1 ASSSDGGAGDTQY
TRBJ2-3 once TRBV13 ASSLEVGADTQY
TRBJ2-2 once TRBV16 ASSQGQGDTGELF
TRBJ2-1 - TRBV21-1 ASSKEGGQGDDYNEQF
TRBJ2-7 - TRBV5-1 ASSLESTSGRAEQY
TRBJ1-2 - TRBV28 ASSLSYRDPYGYT
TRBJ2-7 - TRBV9 ASSARDTPYEQY
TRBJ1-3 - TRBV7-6 ASSYGQGGNTIY
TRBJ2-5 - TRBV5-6 ASTQDSFGTQY
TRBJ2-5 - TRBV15 ATSRESVKETQY
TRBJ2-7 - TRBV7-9 ASSPRGREVGEQY
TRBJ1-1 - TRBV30 AWSLLSTAEGAF
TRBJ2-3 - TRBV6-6 ASSYMGPKLTDTQY
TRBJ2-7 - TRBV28 ASLPARGSYEQY
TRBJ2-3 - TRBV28 ASSPPADTQY
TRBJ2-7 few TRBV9 ASSVGGMSYEQY
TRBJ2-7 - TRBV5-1 ASSLEPTGQGSYEQY
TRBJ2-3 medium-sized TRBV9 ASSVAYRGDTQY
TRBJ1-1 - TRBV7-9 ASSMTGENTEAF
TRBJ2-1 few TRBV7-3 ASSPRQGTYNEQF
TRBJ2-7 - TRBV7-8 ASSSTLGTLGYEQY
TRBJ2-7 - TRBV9 ASSVGVGEQY
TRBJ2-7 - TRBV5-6 ASSLGTGSHEQY
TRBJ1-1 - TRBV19 ATLRGYTEAF
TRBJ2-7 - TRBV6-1 ASRPGLTYEQY
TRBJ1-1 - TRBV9 ASSVGLLANTEAF
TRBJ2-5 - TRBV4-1 ASSQAPSGRGETQY
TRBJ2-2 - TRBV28 ASSGDAGELF
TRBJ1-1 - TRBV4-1 ASSQGRNSMNTEAF
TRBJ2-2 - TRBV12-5 ASASGEGAATGELF
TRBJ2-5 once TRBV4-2 ASSPTSGGARETQY
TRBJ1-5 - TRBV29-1 SVESGVNQPQH
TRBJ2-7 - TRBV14 ASSIRQGPYEQY
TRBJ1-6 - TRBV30 AWSVSENSPLH
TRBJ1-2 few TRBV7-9 ASSLVQGSGYGYT
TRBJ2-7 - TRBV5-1 ASSTGPITYEQY
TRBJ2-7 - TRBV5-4 ASSPRSDEQY
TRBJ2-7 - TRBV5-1 ASRFGLAGGPHSYEQY
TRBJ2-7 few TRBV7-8 ASSTSGPYEQY
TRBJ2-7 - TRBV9 ASSVDGGGRAYEQY
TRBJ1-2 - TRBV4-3 ASSHPGQGDGYT
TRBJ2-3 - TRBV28 ASSALSRVGTDTQY
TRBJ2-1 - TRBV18 ASSKPPTGSSYNEQF
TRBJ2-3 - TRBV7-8 ASSHSGRTKDTQY